The rows below give T cell receptor beta chains drawn from one sample of a study of vaccination and CD4 T cells after COVID-19. Their recognized antigens are unknown. One entry per CDR3 protein results from TCRdb running MiXCR on the PCR reads. Found here are about 6,800 distinct CDR3 sequences, approximately 35% of them singletons; the top ten hold roughly a tenth. The sample was CD4+ T cells from blood, cultured in vitro. Receptors originate from a human donor in good health. CDR3s include the opening cysteine and the closing phenylalanine or tryptophan. The D gene is left open where the match is weak. The size entry is marked missing in some rows and otherwise reads once, few, many or a size class.

>TRBJ2-7|TRBV7-2|NA|TRBD2
TGTGCCAGCAGCTTCAACGGCCCAGCGGGAGGGCCCGAGCAGTACTTC
CASSFNGPAGGPEQYF
>TRBJ2-3|TRBV7-2|NA|NA
TGTGCCAGCAGCTTTGCGCAAGATACGCAGTATTTT
CASSFAQDTQYF
>TRBJ1-5|TRBV20-1|medium-sized|NA
TGCAGTGCTAACCCTCAACAGGGCAATCAGCCCCAGCATTTT
CSANPQQGNQPQHF
>TRBJ2-7|TRBV27|NA|TRBD1
TGTGCCAGCAGTAGTTGGACAGGGTCCTACGAGCAGTACTTC
CASSSWTGSYEQYF
>TRBJ1-5|TRBV7-9|NA|NA
TGTGCCAGCAGCGGCGGGAGCTCAAATCAGCCCCAGCATTTT
CASSGGSSNQPQHF
>TRBJ2-5|TRBV6-1|NA|NA
TGTGCCAGCAGTGATTTCAACGGGGAAGAGACCCAGTACTTC
CASSDFNGEETQYF
>TRBJ2-1|TRBV7-2|few|NA
TGTGCCAGCAGCCTAACGGGACCCTCCTTGGGTGAGCAGTTCTTC
CASSLTGPSLGEQFF
>TRBJ1-1|TRBV7-2|few|NA
TGTGCCAGCAGTCAAACGAACACTGAAGCTTTCTTT
CASSQTNTEAFF
>TRBJ1-1|TRBV7-2|NA|TRBD1
TGTGCCAGCAGACCTATGCAGGGGGTCGCTGAAGCTTTCTTT
CASRPMQGVAEAFF
>TRBJ1-1|TRBV15|NA|NA
TGTGCCACCAGCAAAATAAGGGATATGAACACTGAAGCTTTCTTT
CATSKIRDMNTEAFF
>TRBJ2-1|TRBV7-3|NA|NA
TGTGCCAGCAGAAAGGGACTCTACAATGAGCAGTTCTTC
CASRKGLYNEQFF
>TRBJ2-7|TRBV7-2|few|NA
TGTGCCAGCAGAGGAGACGGACCCTACGAGCAGTACTTC
CASRGDGPYEQYF
>TRBJ2-1|TRBV6-5|NA|NA
TGTGCCAGCAGTTACCTCAATGAGCAGTTCTTC
CASSYLNEQFF
>TRBJ2-5|TRBV6-1|NA|TRBD2
TGTGCCAGCAGTGAAGCCATAGCGGGAGTTTTGGAGACCCAGTACTTC
CASSEAIAGVLETQYF
>TRBJ1-2|TRBV7-2|NA|NA
TGTGCCAGCACCAAGGAGGGTTATGGCTACACCTTC
CASTKEGYGYTF
>TRBJ2-7|TRBV5-5|few|NA
TGTGCCAGCAGCTTGACAGGGATGGGCGAGCAGTACTTC
CASSLTGMGEQYF
>TRBJ1-2|TRBV10-3|few|NA
TGTGCCATCAGTGAGGGCAATCGGGGCTACACCTTC
CAISEGNRGYTF
>TRBJ2-7|TRBV10-3|medium-sized|TRBD1
TGTGCCGTAGCCGGGACAGGGAACGAGCAGTACTTC
CAVAGTGNEQYF
>TRBJ2-7|TRBV24-1|NA|TRBD1
TGTGCCACCAGTGACCCACGACAGGGGGGCGTCGAGCAGTACTTC
CATSDPRQGGVEQYF
>TRBJ2-3|TRBV7-8|NA|NA
TGTGCCAGCAGCCCCCCCCGCGCGGATACGCAGTATTTT
CASSPPRADTQYF
>TRBJ1-1|TRBV7-3|once|NA
TGTGCCAGCAGCTCGGATCCGGCTACTGAAGCTTTCTTT
CASSSDPATEAFF
>TRBJ1-1|TRBV20-1|few|TRBD1
TGCAGTGCTTCCGGGACAGGGGGGACCAACACTGAAGCTTTCTTT
CSASGTGGTNTEAFF
>TRBJ2-1|TRBV6-1|few|NA
TGTGCCAGTAGACTTTACAATGAGCAGTTCTTC
CASRLYNEQFF
>TRBJ1-2|TRBV20-1|medium-sized|NA
TGCAGTGCTAGAAATGGAGCGGCCTATGGCTACACCTTC
CSARNGAAYGYTF
>TRBJ2-7|TRBV7-2|NA|TRBD1
TGTGCCAGCAGCTTTTCGAGGACAGGAGGAGACGAGCAGTACTTC
CASSFSRTGGDEQYF
>TRBJ1-2|TRBV20-1|medium-sized|NA
TGCAGTGCTGATCTTCAGGCGACGGGTGGCTACACCTTC
CSADLQATGGYTF
>TRBJ2-7|TRBV7-2|few|TRBD1
TGTGCCAGCAGCCAGACCCGACAGGGACCCTTCTGGGAGCAGTACTTC
CASSQTRQGPFWEQYF
>TRBJ1-6|TRBV15|medium-sized|NA
TGTGCCACCAGCAGCTCGGATCGGCCACCCCTCCACTTT
CATSSSDRPPLHF
>TRBJ1-2|TRBV15|medium-sized|NA
TGTGCCACCAGCAGAGTGGGGGTGGACAGCCCCTATGGCTACACCTTC
CATSRVGVDSPYGYTF
>TRBJ1-2|TRBV6-2/TRBV6-3|few|NA
TGTGCCAGCGGCCCATGGCGGGACGGTTATGGCTACACCTTC
CASGPWRDGYGYTF
>TRBJ2-1|TRBV20-1|few|NA
TGCAGTGCTAGGGGGCTGGATGCGAGCTCCTACAATGAGCAGTTCTTC
CSARGLDASSYNEQFF
>TRBJ1-1|TRBV5-5|few|NA
TGTGCCAGCAGCTACAGGTACCCCGCTGGCACTGAAGCTTTCTTT
CASSYRYPAGTEAFF
>TRBJ2-5|TRBV28|NA|NA
TGTGCCAGCAGTTTTGGGACAGCCAGTAGCGGCCAGTACTTC
CASSFGTASSGQYF
>TRBJ2-5|TRBV27|NA|TRBD2
TGTGCCAGCAGTTTATCTAGCGGGAGGGAATCAGGGACCCAGTACTTC
CASSLSSGRESGTQYF
>TRBJ2-5|TRBV11-3|NA|NA
TGTGCCAGCAGCTTAGGTTTTTCAGAGACCCAGTACTTC
CASSLGFSETQYF